The rows below give T cell receptor beta chains drawn from one sample of a study of T cell repertoires in cytomegalovirus infection. TCRdb itself ran the reads through MiXCR, one entry per CDR3 protein. This sample carries some 350,000 distinct CDR3 sequences, 15% to 20% of them seen once, and the ten largest clones take roughly 9%. Sequencing was carried out using PBMCs. Receptors were obtained from a human donor in good health (CMV status not recorded). Some clones in this sample may be carry-over from other donors' samples. Each CDR3 is given with its conserved first and last residue. The D gene is left open where the match is weak. Not all rows give a size; the values are once, few, many and, for expanded clones, a class.

CASSDRQGVETQYF	TGTGCCAGCAGTGATCGACAGGGTGTGGAGACCCAGTACTTC	TRBV2	TRBD1	NA	TRBJ2-5
CASSAYGEKLFF	TGTGCCAGCAGCGCGTACGGTGAAAAACTGTTTTTT	TRBV7-9	NA	NA	TRBJ1-4
CASSLDGGLYNSPLHF	TGTGCCAGCAGCTTAGATGGGGGACTCTATAATTCACCCCTCCACTTT	TRBV7-2	NA	many	TRBJ1-6
CAISATRAGDTEAFF	TGTGCCATCAGTGCCACGCGGGCCGGAGACACTGAAGCTTTCTTT	TRBV10-3	NA	few	TRBJ1-1
CAGRPERSYNEQFF	TGTGCCGGAAGACCAGAGCGGAGCTACAATGAGCAGTTCTTC	TRBV2	NA	NA	TRBJ2-1
CASSGLAGDSYNEQFF	TGTGCCAGCAGCGGACTAGCGGGAGATTCCTACAATGAGCAGTTCTTC	TRBV6-2/TRBV6-3	TRBD2	NA	TRBJ2-1
CASSQTTPRGNIQYF	TGTGCCAGCAGCCAAACGACCCCCCGAGGAAACATTCAGTACTTC	TRBV12-3/TRBV12-4	NA	many	TRBJ2-4
CASSPDGGTAGGNTIYF	TGTGCCAGCAGCCCGGACGGGGGGACAGCGGGAGGAAACACCATATATTTT	TRBV5-6	TRBD1	few	TRBJ1-3
CAISAQGYNEKLFF	TGTGCCATCAGTGCACAGGGGTATAATGAAAAACTGTTTTTT	TRBV10-3	TRBD1	few	TRBJ1-4
CASTRTGGPYEQYF	TGTGCCAGCACCCGGACAGGGGGGCCCTACGAGCAGTACTTC	TRBV6-2/TRBV6-3	TRBD1	NA	TRBJ2-7
CASTLRAATYEQYF	TGTGCCAGCACCCTGCGGGCAGCCACCTACGAGCAGTACTTC	TRBV2	NA	NA	TRBJ2-7
CATSDSRQGNYSPLHF	TGTGCCACCAGTGATTCACGACAGGGGAATTATTCACCCCTCCACTTT	TRBV24-1	TRBD1	few	TRBJ1-6
CASPGRATTNEKLFF	TGTGCCAGTCCTGGCCGGGCGACAACTAATGAAAAACTGTTTTTT	TRBV12-3/TRBV12-4	NA	many	TRBJ1-4
CASSLGGFTNYGYTF	TGTGCCAGCAGTTTGGGCGGCTTTACTAACTATGGCTACACCTTC	TRBV12-3/TRBV12-4	NA	NA	TRBJ1-2
CASRRQLYNSPLHF	TGTGCCAGCAGAAGACAGCTCTATAATTCACCCCTCCACTTT	TRBV28	NA	NA	TRBJ1-6
CASSLWQGTTLGNEQFF	TGTGCCAGCAGCTTGTGGCAGGGGACAACTTTGGGGAATGAGCAGTTCTTC	TRBV5-5	NA	NA	TRBJ2-1
CSARATGKMGEKLFF	TGCAGTGCTAGAGCCACAGGGAAGATGGGAGAAAAACTGTTTTTT	TRBV20-1	NA	few	TRBJ1-4
CSARPWRDQPQHF	TGCAGTGCTAGACCCTGGAGGGATCAGCCCCAGCATTTT	TRBV20-1	NA	few	TRBJ1-5
CATSDSGTANTGELFF	TGTGCCACCAGTGATTCCGGCACAGCGAACACCGGGGAGCTGTTTTTT	TRBV24-1	NA	NA	TRBJ2-2
CASSDGTSVETQYF	TGTGCCAGCAGTGACGGGACTTCCGTCGAGACCCAGTACTTC	TRBV2	NA	few	TRBJ2-5